Listed here is a single TCR beta chain. The entry originates in a study of blood T cell repertoires in COVID-19. Whole-study context: The origin of the acute and convalescent COVID-19 samples was the United States, Italy and Spain. Sources were T cells, B-cell-depleted T cells, or PBMCs; the material itself was cDNA or gDNA.

The CDR3 extends over 17 amino acids. V lost 4 bases and J lost 8, with 24 bases in between. Germline CDR1 MGHRA, CDR2 YSYEKL. As handled by the study authors: Estimated nucleated cell counts came from reference gene primer amplification. Sequencing was performed with immunoSEQ multiplex PCR; in TCRdb, only in-frame clones are kept and a portion is missing. The V and J calls and clone size come from that table; D and trimming were worked out from the DNA. The data show about 200,000 clones, with 84% seen just once and 13% held by the top ten. The chain combines TRBV4-1 with TRBJ2-1; TRBD2 is a possible D gene (6 bases). The receptor was isolated from a human donor in a cohort sampled during active COVID-19. The sequenced material came from peripheral blood. The chain's CDR3 is CASSPNRAGRSSYEQFF. CDR3 nucleotides: TGCGCCAGCAGCCCCAATAGAGCGGGCCGGTCGTCCTATGAGCAGTTCTTC.